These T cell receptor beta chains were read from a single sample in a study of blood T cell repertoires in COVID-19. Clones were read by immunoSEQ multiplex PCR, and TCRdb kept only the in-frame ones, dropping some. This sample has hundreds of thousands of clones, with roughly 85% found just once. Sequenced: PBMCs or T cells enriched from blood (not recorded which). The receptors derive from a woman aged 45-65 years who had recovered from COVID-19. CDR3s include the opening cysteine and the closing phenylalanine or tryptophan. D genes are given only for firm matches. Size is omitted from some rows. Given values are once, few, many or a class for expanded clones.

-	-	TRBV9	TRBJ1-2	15	TGTGCCAGCAGCCCCCAACTACAAGCTAACTATGGCTACACCTTC	CASSPQLQANYGYTF
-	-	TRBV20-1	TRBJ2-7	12	TGCAGTGCTAGTGACAGCTCCTACGAGCAGTACTTC	CSASDSSYEQYF
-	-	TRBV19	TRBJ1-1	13	TGTGCCAGTAGTTCAAATCCAGGGGTTCGGGCTTTCTTT	CASSSNPGVRAFF
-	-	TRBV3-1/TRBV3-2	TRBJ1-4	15	TGTGCCAGCAGCCAAGTCATTAAGAGTAATGAAAAACTGTTTTTT	CASSQVIKSNEKLFF
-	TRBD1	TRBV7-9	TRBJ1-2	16	TGTGCCAGCAGCTTAGCAGGGGGACAGGGAAGCTATGGCTACACCTTC	CASSLAGGQGSYGYTF
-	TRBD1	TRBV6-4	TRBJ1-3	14	TGTGCCAGCAGCGACAGGGGGCGCGGAAACACCATATATTTT	CASSDRGRGNTIYF
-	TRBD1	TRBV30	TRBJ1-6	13	TGTGCCTGGAGTCAGGGGGTGGCTTCACCCCTCCACTTT	CAWSQGVASPLHF
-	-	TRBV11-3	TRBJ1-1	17	TGTGCCAGCAGCCAGACAGAGAAGCCCAACATGAACACTGAAGCTTTCTTT	CASSQTEKPNMNTEAFF
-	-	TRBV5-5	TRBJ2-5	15	TGTGCCAGCACCCATAACCACGGTATCGTCGAGACCCAGTACTTC	CASTHNHGIVETQYF
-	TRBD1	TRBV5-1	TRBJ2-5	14	TGCGCCAGCAGCCACATAGCACAGGGGGAGACCCAGTACTTC	CASSHIAQGETQYF
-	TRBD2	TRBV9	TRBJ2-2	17	TGTGCCAGCAGCGTAGACGGTGGTAGCGGGAGCCACGGGGAGCTGTTTTTT	CASSVDGGSGSHGELFF
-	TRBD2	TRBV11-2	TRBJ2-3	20	TGTGCCAGCAGCTTAGAGGGAGGGACTAGCGGGCTACACCGGGGATATACGCAGTATTTT	CASSLEGGTSGLHRGYTQYF
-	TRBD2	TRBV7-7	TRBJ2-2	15	TGTGCCAGCAGCTCTATGACTAGCGGGACCGGGGAGCTGTTTTTT	CASSSMTSGTGELFF
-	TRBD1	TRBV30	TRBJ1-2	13	TGTGCAAGCCCGGGACAGGGGAACTATGGCTACACCTTC	CASPGQGNYGYTF
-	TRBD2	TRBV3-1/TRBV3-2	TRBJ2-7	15	TGTGCCAGCAGCGCTGCGGCAGCGGGGGCCTACGAGCAGTACTTC	CASSAAAAGAYEQYF
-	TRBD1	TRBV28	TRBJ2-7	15	TGTGCCAGCAGGCCCACCGGGACAGTTGCCTACGAGCAGTACTTC	CASRPTGTVAYEQYF
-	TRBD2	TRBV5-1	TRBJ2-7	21	TGCGCCAGCAGCCTCCCAAAAGGACAGGGCGCCCGGACTAGCGGGATGTACGAGCAGTACTTC	CASSLPKGQGARTSGMYEQYF
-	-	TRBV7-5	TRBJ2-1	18	TGTGCCAGAAGCTTTATACTAGCGGGAGGTGGGTCCTACAATGAGCAGTTCTTC	CARSFILAGGGSYNEQFF
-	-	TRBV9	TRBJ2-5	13	TGTGCCAGCAGCGTAGGGAGGGAAGAGACCCAGTACTTC	CASSVGREETQYF
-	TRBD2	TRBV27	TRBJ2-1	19	TGTGCCAGCAGTCTTTCGGGACTAGCGGGAGACCTCTCCTACAATGAGCAGTTCTTC	CASSLSGLAGDLSYNEQFF
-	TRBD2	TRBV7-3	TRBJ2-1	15	TGTGCCAGCAGCTTAATAGCGGGGGTTTACAATGAGCAGTTCTTC	CASSLIAGVYNEQFF
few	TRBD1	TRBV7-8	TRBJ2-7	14	TGTGCCAGCAGCCCGGATCAGGGGGCTCGTGAGCAGTACTTC	CASSPDQGAREQYF
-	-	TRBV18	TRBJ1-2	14	TGTGCCAGCTCACCATCGACAGGCCGACTCGCCTACACCTTC	CASSPSTGRLAYTF
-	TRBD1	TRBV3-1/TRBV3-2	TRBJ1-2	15	TGTGCCAGCAGCCAAGATCTATCAGGGGGACGTGGCTACACCTTC	CASSQDLSGGRGYTF
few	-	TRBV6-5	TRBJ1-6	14	TGTGCCAGCACTATTCAGGCCTATAATTCACCCCTCCACTTT	CASTIQAYNSPLHF
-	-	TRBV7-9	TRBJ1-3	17	TGTGCCAGCAGCTTAGCGCCTGGGGACTACTCTGGAAACACCATATATTTT	CASSLAPGDYSGNTIYF
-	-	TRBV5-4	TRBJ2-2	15	TGTGCCAGCAGATGGGGGACTGTGAACACCGGGGAGCTGTTTTTT	CASRWGTVNTGELFF
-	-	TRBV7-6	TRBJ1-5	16	TGTGCCAGCAGCTTACTAGGAGGGGCTCTTGATCAGCCCCAGCATTTT	CASSLLGGALDQPQHF
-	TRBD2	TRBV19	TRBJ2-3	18	TGTGCCAGTCGCATTCGCCCGTCTAGCGGGAGGTACACAGATACGCAGTATTTT	CASRIRPSSGRYTDTQYF
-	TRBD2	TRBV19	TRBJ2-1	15	TGTGCCAGTAAAGGACTAGCGGGATACTACAATGAGCAGTTCTTC	CASKGLAGYYNEQFF
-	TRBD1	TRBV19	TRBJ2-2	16	TGTGCCAGTAGTCCAGCGGCGGGACAGGGGGCCCGGGAGCTGTTTTTT	CASSPAAGQGARELFF
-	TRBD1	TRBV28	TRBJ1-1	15	TGTGCCAGCAGTAGGCACGGACAGGGGTCGACTGAAGCTTTCTTT	CASSRHGQGSTEAFF
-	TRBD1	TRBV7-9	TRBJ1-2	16	TGTGCCAGCAGCTTAGCGGGGGACAGGACGAAGGAAGGCTACACCTTC	CASSLAGDRTKEGYTF
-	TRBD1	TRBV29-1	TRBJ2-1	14	TGCAGCGTTGCCCCAGGGGGTTACTACAATGAGCAGTTCTTC	CSVAPGGYYNEQFF
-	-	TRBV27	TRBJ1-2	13	TGTGCCAGCAGTTTCGGGGGGGCTGGTGGCTACACCTTC	CASSFGGAGGYTF
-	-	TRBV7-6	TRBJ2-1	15	TGTGCCAGCAGCTTAGCCCAGACTCAATGGGATGAGCAGTTCTTC	CASSLAQTQWDEQFF
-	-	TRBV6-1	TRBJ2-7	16	TGTGCCAGCAGTGAAGTAGTAACTACGACTCGACACGAGCAGTACTTC	CASSEVVTTTRHEQYF
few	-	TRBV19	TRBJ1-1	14	TGTGCCAGTAGCGAACAGGGTAAGCACACTGAAGCTTTCTTT	CASSEQGKHTEAFF
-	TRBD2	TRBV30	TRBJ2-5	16	TGTGCCTGGAGTGTAGGGCTAGCGGGAGGGGGTGAGACCCAGTACTTC	CAWSVGLAGGGETQYF
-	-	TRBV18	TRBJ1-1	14	TGTGCCAGCTCATCGGACGGGAAGAACACTGAAGCTTTCTTT	CASSSDGKNTEAFF
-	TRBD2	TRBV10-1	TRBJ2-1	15	TGCGCCAGCAGCTCTCCGGGACTACCTAACAATGAGCAGTTCTTC	CASSSPGLPNNEQFF
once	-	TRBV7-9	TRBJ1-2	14	TGTGCCAGCAGCGGACACGGGGGGCTGGGAGGCTACACCTTC	CASSGHGGLGGYTF
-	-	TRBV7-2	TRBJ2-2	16	TGTGCCAGCACCCGGGTTTGGGTTGACGGGGGCGGGGAGCTGTTTTTT	CASTRVWVDGGGELFF
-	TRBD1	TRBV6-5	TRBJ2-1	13	TGTGCCAGCCGTCCCGGGACAGGGAATGAGCAGTTCTTC	CASRPGTGNEQFF
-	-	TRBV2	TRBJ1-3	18	TGTGCCAGCGGCCGTATGCGGGGAACTGACACCTCTGGAAACACCATATATTTT	CASGRMRGTDTSGNTIYF
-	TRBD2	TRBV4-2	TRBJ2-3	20	TGTGCCAGCAGCCAGCGTCAAGTTTTATTTGGCGGGGGGAGCACAGATACGCAGTATTTT	CASSQRQVLFGGGSTDTQYF
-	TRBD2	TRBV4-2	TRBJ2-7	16	TGTGCCAGCAGCCAAGATAGACTAGCGGGGTCCTACGAGCAGTACTTC	CASSQDRLAGSYEQYF
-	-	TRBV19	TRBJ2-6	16	TGTGCCAGTAGTATAATGGGGGGATCTGGGGCCAACGTCCTGACTTTC	CASSIMGGSGANVLTF
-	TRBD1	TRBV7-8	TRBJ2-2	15	TGTGCCAGCAGGCAGACAGGGGCTGGCACCGGGGAGCTGTTTTTT	CASRQTGAGTGELFF
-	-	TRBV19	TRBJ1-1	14	TGTGCCAGTAGACTACAGGGACTGAACACTGAAGCTTTCTTT	CASRLQGLNTEAFF
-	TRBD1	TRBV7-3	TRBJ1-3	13	TGTGCCAGCAGCTCCGGACAGGGTGACACCATATATTTT	CASSSGQGDTIYF
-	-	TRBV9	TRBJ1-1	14	TGTGCCAGCAGCGTAGGTCCAGGGGACACTGAAGCTTTCTTT	CASSVGPGDTEAFF
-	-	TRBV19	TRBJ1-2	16	TGTGCCAGTAGTATACTCACAGGGCGTGGGGGATATGGCTACACCTTC	CASSILTGRGGYGYTF
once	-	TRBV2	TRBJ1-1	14	TGTGCCAGCAGTGAAGCGGGGGGTGGAACTGAAGCTTTCTTT	CASSEAGGGTEAFF
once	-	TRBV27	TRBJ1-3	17	TGTGCCAGCTCTAGGGGGGGGTACGAGGGCTCTGGAAACACCATATATTTT	CASSRGGYEGSGNTIYF
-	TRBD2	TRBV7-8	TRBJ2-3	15	TGTGCCAGCAGCTTAGTGGGGGGGAGCACAGATACGCAGTATTTT	CASSLVGGSTDTQYF
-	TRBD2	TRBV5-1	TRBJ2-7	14	TGCGCCAGCAGCTTGGGACTAGCGGGTAGAGAGCAGTACTTC	CASSLGLAGREQYF